One sample yielded the 23 T cell receptor beta chains listed below, sequenced in a study of siplizumab effects on memory and regulatory T cells. The repertoire was sequenced with immunoSEQ multiplex PCR; TCRdb's copy has only in-frame clones and lacks some. This table has roughly 80,000 clones, 87% appearing once. The sequenced sample consisted of Tregs sorted from blood. These receptors were obtained from a human donor in good health.

The chain carries TRBV5-1 and TRBJ2-7; 7 bases map to TRBD1. After removal of 3 bases from V and 4 bases from J, the junction contained 13 bases not matched to a gene. The CDR3 is 16 residues long. Germline values: CDR1 SGHRS, CDR2 YFSETQ. The CDR3 is CASSSLTGTILYEQYF. CDR3 nucleotides: TGCGCCAGCAGCTCACTGACAGGGACCATCCTTTACGAGCAGTACTTC.

This chain connects TRBV6-6 to TRBJ2-3; perhaps TRBD1 as D (7 bases). From germline, CDR1 is MNHNY and CDR2 SVGAGI (reference sequence). The CDR3 contains 12 residues. V was trimmed by 8 bases and J by 8 bases, leaving 14 bases between them. The CDR3 loop reads CASFAQGGTQYF. In nucleotides, the CDR3 is TGTGCCAGCTTTGCCCAGGGGGGTACGCAGTATTTT.

The V gene is TRBV10-1, the J gene TRBJ2-7, with D possibly TRBD2 on 6 matching bases. With 4 bases removed from V and 5 bases from J, the gap between germline ends came to 15 bases. The length of the CDR3 is 14 residues. Germline-derived CDR1 and CDR2 are WNHNN and SYGVQD (reference sequence). CDR3 DNA sequence: TGCGCCAGCAGTGTCCACGTGGGGGGTAACGAGCAGTACTTC. Protein product: CASSVHVGGNEQYF.

The chain uses TRBV18 and TRBJ2-1, with 8 bases that match TRBD2. Germline-derived CDR1 and CDR2 are KGHSH and LQKENI. The CDR3 totals 15 residues. The V gene end was trimmed by 6 bases and the J gene end by 0 bases; junction bases not matched to a gene: 4. CDR3 coding DNA: TGTGCCAGCTCGATAGCGGGGAGCTCCTACAATGAGCAGTTCTTC. It codes for CASSIAGSSYNEQFF.

V is TRBV27 and J is TRBJ2-3; 8 nucleotides line up with TRBD1. This CDR3 comprises 16 residues. Germline V gene lookup returns CDR1 MNHEY and CDR2 SMNVEV (reference sequence). V trimming: 5 bases; J trimming: 4 bases; junction bases outside the gene matches: 11. Written as DNA, the CDR3 is TGTGCCAGCAGTAACCCGGCCGGACAGGGATCAGATACGCAGTATTTT. It translates to CASSNPAGQGSDTQYF.

The V gene is TRBV6-6, the J gene TRBJ2-7, with 10 nucleotides matching TRBD1. Losses at the gene ends were 1 base for V and 4 bases for J; bases not matched to a gene: 1. Germline values: CDR1 MNHNY, CDR2 SVGAGI (reference sequence). CDR3 size: 14 residues. In DNA, the CDR3 is TGTGCCAGCAGTTACTGGGGACAGGGGTACGAGCAGTACTTC. Encoded protein: CASSYWGQGYEQYF.

The chain has TRBV18 and TRBJ2-1; perhaps TRBD2 as D (6 bases). The CDR3 covers 13 residues. Germline V gene sequence: CDR1 KGHSH, CDR2 LQKENI. Trimming took off 6 bases at V and 9 bases at J, with 15 bases between the two ends. This CDR3 is CASSPPGDREQFF. CDR3 in DNA: TGTGCCAGCTCCCCGCCGGGGGACCGTGAGCAGTTCTTC.

The table lists this clone with a few counts. This rearrangement joins TRBV7-2 to TRBJ2-7, with 8 bases identical to TRBD1. The CDR3 runs 17 residues. Germline V gene data show CDR1 as SGHTA and CDR2 as FQGNSA. After removal of 2 bases from V and 3 bases from J, the junction contained 12 bases not matched to a gene. The CDR3 protein is CASSLSRVGTGLYEQYF. CDR3 DNA sequence: TGTGCCAGCAGCTTATCGCGTGTGGGGACAGGCCTCTACGAGCAGTACTTC. Full variable domain (outside the CDR3, taken from reference TRBV7-2 and TRBJ2-7): GAGVSQSPSNKVTEKGKDVELRCDPISGHTALYWYRQSLGQGLEFLIYFQGNSAPDKSGLPSDRFSAERTGGSVSTLTIQRTQQEDSAVYLCASSLSRVGTGLYEQYFGPGTRLTVT.

The chain links TRBV27 to TRBJ1-1; no reliable D call. Germline V gene data show CDR1 as MNHEY and CDR2 as SMNVEV (reference sequence). Trimming removed 5 bases from V and 9 bases from J, with 13 bases in between. The CDR3 is made up of 12 amino acids. CDR3 coding DNA: TGTGCCAGCAGTCAAACATTGGGTAAAGCTTTCTTT. Translation gives CASSQTLGKAFF.

The chain couples TRBV11-2 to TRBJ1-4, with unresolved D. Deletions cut 2 bases from V and 3 bases from J, with 16 bases between. There are 17 residues in the CDR3. Germline values: CDR1 SGHAT, CDR2 FQNNGV. CDR3 loop: CASSLLLGFLPNEKLFF. The DNA of the CDR3 is TGTGCCAGCAGCTTACTTCTGGGGTTTTTACCTAATGAAAAACTGTTTTTT.

The chain recombines TRBV11-2 with TRBJ2-3; D gene unclear. CDR3 length equals 14 residues. Germline V gene sequence: CDR1 SGHAT, CDR2 FQNNGV. V lost 8 bases, J lost 0 bases, and 12 bases lay in between. The chain's CDR3 is CASRTGYSTDTQYF. Here the CDR3 DNA reads TGTGCCAGCCGGACGGGTTATAGCACAGATACGCAGTATTTT.

The chain couples TRBV28 to TRBJ1-2, with a possible D match to TRBD1 (5 bases). Germline CDR1 and CDR2: MDHEN and SYDVKM. The V end lost 4 bases, the J end lost 8 bases, and 20 bases lay between the germline ends. The CDR3 sequence is 15 residues long. CDR3 sequence: CASSSGILGAGGYTF. The CDR3 DNA reads TGTGCCAGCAGTTCCGGCATACTAGGGGCCGGGGGCTACACCTTC.

The V gene is TRBV27, the J gene TRBJ1-3, with 9 bases aligning to TRBD1. V lost 8 bases to trimming and J lost 8 bases; unmatched junction nucleotides: 7. CDR3 size: 13 residues. Germline V gene data show CDR1 as MNHEY and CDR2 as SMNVEV (reference sequence). The CDR3 DNA follows: TGTGCCAGCCGGGACAGGGAGAGGGACACCATATATTTT. Protein product: CASRDRERDTIYF.

The chain is built from TRBV11-3 and TRBJ2-3, with D unresolved. CDR1 and CDR2 from the germline V gene are SGHNT and YENEEA. Trimming left V 4 bases short and J 2 bases short, with 7 bases between. CDR3 size: 13 residues. In DNA, the CDR3 is TGTGCCAGCAGCTCCACGGACACAGATACGCAGTATTTT. The encoded protein is CASSSTDTDTQYF.

This clone has a handful of counts. The CDR3 reads CASSQPRLVRSYNEQFF. Written as DNA, the CDR3 is TGCGCCAGCAGCCAACCTAGACTAGTGAGGTCCTACAATGAGCAGTTCTTC. The rearrangement joins TRBV4-1 to TRBJ2-1; D is possibly TRBD2 (6 bases). V was shortened by 2 bases and J by 1 base, with 15 bases between the two germline ends. The CDR3 is 17 residues long. Germline loops: CDR1 MGHRA, CDR2 YSYEKL.

The V gene is TRBV20-1, the J gene TRBJ1-1; D is ambiguous. The CDR3 is 11 amino acids. Trimming took off 3 bases at V and 5 bases at J, with 7 bases between the two ends. Germline V gene lookup returns CDR1 DFQATT and CDR2 SNEGSKA (reference sequence). The CDR3 spells CSASKGTEAFF. CDR3 DNA: TGCAGTGCTAGTAAGGGAACTGAAGCTTTCTTT.

V is TRBV27 and J is TRBJ2-5, with D maybe TRBD2 (6 bases). The J call is uncertain, as TRBJ2-7 better fits the DNA end. This CDR3 region has 14 residues. Germline V gene data show CDR1 as MNHEY and CDR2 as SMNVEV (reference sequence). CDR3 bases: TGTGCCAGCAGGTCGGGACTCTCCTCCGCCGAGCAGTACTTC. Encoded protein: CASRSGLSSAEQYF.

This chain links TRBV5-4 with TRBJ2-5; 13 bases line up with TRBD2. Germline V gene data show CDR1 as SGHNT and CDR2 as YYREEE (reference sequence). The CDR3 is 17 amino acids. Trimming took 0 bases from V and 2 from J; bases not matched to a gene: 4. The CDR3 region is CASSLGLAGGLQETQYF. For the CDR3, the DNA is TGTGCCAGCAGCTTGGGACTAGCGGGGGGTTTACAAGAGACCCAGTACTTC.

V usage is TRBV9 and J usage is TRBJ1-2; D might be TRBD1 (6 bases). This CDR3 has 18 residues. V lost 0 bases and J lost 2, with 20 bases in between. Per the germline V gene, CDR1 is SGDLS and CDR2 is YYNGEE. CDR3 region: CASSVDSAGGQSNYGYTF. CDR3 DNA: TGTGCCAGCAGCGTAGATTCTGCGGGGGGGCAGTCCAACTATGGCTACACCTTC.

This chain connects TRBV5-5 to TRBJ2-1, with TRBD2 matching over 9 bases. From germline, CDR1 is SGHKS and CDR2 YYEKEE (reference sequence). The J segment lost 7 bases and the V segment lost 1 base, leaving 6 bases of the junction unmatched. The CDR3 consists of 15 residues. CDR3 region: CASSLIAGATNEQFF. CDR3 DNA: TGTGCCAGCAGCTTGATAGCGGGGGCCACTAATGAGCAGTTCTTC.

This chain joins TRBV2 and TRBJ2-3; tentative D call: TRBD1 (6 bases). The ends were cut back, 8 bases at V and 8 bases at J, with 14 bases in the middle. The CDR3 spans 12 residues. CDR1 and CDR2 from the germline V gene are SNHLY and FYNNEI. The CDR3 DNA follows: TGTGCCAGCGGACGACAGGCGGGTACGCAGTATTTT. Its translation: CASGRQAGTQYF.

This chain connects TRBV10-3 to TRBJ2-7; D might be TRBD1 (6 bases). Trimming left V 5 bases short and J 6 bases short, with 11 bases between. The CDR3 length is 12 residues. Germline V lookup: CDR1 ENHRY, CDR2 SYGVKD. This chain's CDR3 is CAISPGVGEQYF. In DNA, the CDR3 is TGTGCCATCAGTCCAGGGGTGGGCGAGCAGTACTTC.

The rearrangement links TRBV5-1 to TRBJ2-1; 8 nucleotides agree with TRBD1. V was clipped by 2 bases and J by 5 bases; unmatched bases: 9. The germline gives CDR1 SGHRS, CDR2 YFSETQ. CDR3 length equals 16 residues. CDR3 DNA sequence: TGCGCCAGCAGCTTTTTCGGCCAGGGGGCGAACAATGAGCAGTTCTTC. Encoded protein: CASSFFGQGANNEQFF. Looking up the rest from reference TRBV5-1 and TRBJ2-1 gives the full variable domain: KAGVTQTPRYLIKTRGQQVTLSCSPISGHRSVSWYQQTPGQGLQFLFEYFSETQRNKGNFPGRFSGRQFSNSRSEMNVSTLELGDSALYLCASSFFGQGANNEQFFGPGTRLTVL.